These T cell receptor beta chains were read from a single sample in a study of blood T cell repertoires in COVID-19. Assay used: immunoSEQ multiplex PCR; TCRdb lists only in-frame clones, some missing. Among some 230,000 clones listed, approximately 80% were seen once. Input material: peripheral blood. Every receptor here comes from a woman aged 60-75 years who had recovered from COVID-19. CDR3s include the opening cysteine and the closing phenylalanine or tryptophan. Fields, in order: V gene, clone size, D gene, J gene, CDR3 protein, CDR3 DNA. A D gene is named only where the DNA matches it firmly. Size is stated for part of the rows, as once, few or many counts, or as a class when the clone is expanded.

v_gene: TRBV21-1
abundance: NA
d_gene: NA
j_gene: TRBJ1-6
CDR3aa: CASSTPECRDIHGSYNSPLHF
CDR3nt: TGTGCCAGCAGCACCCCGGAATGCCGGGACATCCACGGCTCCTATAATTCACCCCTCCACTTT

v_gene: TRBV30
abundance: NA
d_gene: NA
j_gene: TRBJ1-2
CDR3aa: CAWSEPGLNYGYTF
CDR3nt: TGTGCCTGGAGCGAGCCGGGACTTAACTATGGCTACACCTTC

v_gene: TRBV5-1
abundance: once
d_gene: NA
j_gene: TRBJ1-2
CDR3aa: CASSPGGANYGYTF
CDR3nt: TGCGCCAGCAGCCCCGGAGGGGCAAACTATGGCTACACCTTC

v_gene: TRBV27
abundance: NA
d_gene: NA
j_gene: TRBJ2-1
CDR3aa: CASRYPPGLPRHNEQFF
CDR3nt: TGTGCCAGCAGATACCCCCCGGGACTGCCGAGACACAATGAGCAGTTCTTC

v_gene: TRBV24-1
abundance: NA
d_gene: NA
j_gene: TRBJ2-1
CDR3aa: CATSDWTAGDEQFF
CDR3nt: TGTGCCACCAGTGATTGGACGGCGGGCGATGAGCAGTTCTTC

v_gene: TRBV10-3
abundance: NA
d_gene: TRBD1
j_gene: TRBJ2-5
CDR3aa: CAISDPGTGSGETQYF
CDR3nt: TGTGCCATCAGTGATCCCGGGACAGGGAGTGGAGAGACCCAGTACTTC

v_gene: TRBV7-9
abundance: NA
d_gene: NA
j_gene: TRBJ2-3
CDR3aa: CASSLAQADTQYF
CDR3nt: TGTGCCAGCAGCTTAGCGCAGGCAGATACGCAGTATTTT

v_gene: TRBV5-1
abundance: NA
d_gene: TRBD2
j_gene: TRBJ2-3
CDR3aa: CASSSHERGSDTQYF
CDR3nt: TGCGCCAGCAGCTCCCACGAGCGGGGGTCAGATACGCAGTATTTT

v_gene: TRBV6-6
abundance: NA
d_gene: NA
j_gene: TRBJ2-7
CDR3aa: CASSYGGPYEQYF
CDR3nt: TGTGCCAGCAGTTATGGGGGCCCCTACGAGCAGTACTTC

v_gene: TRBV24-1
abundance: NA
d_gene: TRBD2
j_gene: TRBJ2-3
CDR3aa: CATSDSRTSGRLGDTQYF
CDR3nt: TGTGCCACCAGTGATTCCCGGACTAGCGGGCGGTTGGGAGATACGCAGTATTTT

v_gene: TRBV5-1
abundance: NA
d_gene: TRBD1
j_gene: TRBJ2-2
CDR3aa: CASSLDQGARANTGELFF
CDR3nt: TGCGCCAGCAGCCTGGACCAGGGGGCGAGGGCGAACACCGGGGAGCTGTTTTTT

v_gene: TRBV6-4
abundance: NA
d_gene: NA
j_gene: TRBJ2-4
CDR3aa: CASSASRGNIQYF
CDR3nt: TGTGCCAGCAGTGCCTCCCGGGGGAACATTCAGTACTTC

v_gene: TRBV11-2
abundance: NA
d_gene: TRBD2
j_gene: TRBJ2-3
CDR3aa: CASSLRLGGSTDTQYF
CDR3nt: TGTGCCAGCAGCTTACGACTGGGGGGGAGCACAGATACGCAGTATTTT

v_gene: TRBV9
abundance: once
d_gene: TRBD2
j_gene: TRBJ2-3
CDR3aa: CASTEGIGTNPPDTQYF
CDR3nt: TGTGCCAGCACCGAAGGTATTGGGACTAACCCACCGGATACGCAGTATTTT

v_gene: TRBV19
abundance: NA
d_gene: TRBD2
j_gene: TRBJ2-7
CDR3aa: CASSQFGSSGGPAPEQYF
CDR3nt: TGTGCCAGTAGCCAGTTTGGGAGTAGCGGGGGCCCTGCCCCCGAGCAGTACTTC

v_gene: TRBV5-6
abundance: NA
d_gene: TRBD1
j_gene: TRBJ2-3
CDR3aa: CASSLGTGIYTDTQYF
CDR3nt: TGTGCCAGCAGCCTGGGGACAGGGATATACACAGATACGCAGTATTTT

v_gene: TRBV25-1
abundance: NA
d_gene: NA
j_gene: TRBJ2-1
CDR3aa: CASSEFVAANEQFF
CDR3nt: TGTGCCAGCAGTGAATTCGTGGCGGCGAATGAGCAGTTCTTC

v_gene: TRBV11-3
abundance: NA
d_gene: TRBD1
j_gene: TRBJ2-2
CDR3aa: CASSNRGSNTGELFF
CDR3nt: TGTGCCAGCAGTAACAGGGGTTCAAACACCGGGGAGCTGTTTTTT

v_gene: TRBV5-5
abundance: NA
d_gene: NA
j_gene: TRBJ1-4
CDR3aa: CASSWEGRAEKLFF
CDR3nt: TGTGCCAGCAGCTGGGAGGGGAGAGCCGAAAAACTGTTTTTT

v_gene: TRBV9
abundance: once
d_gene: NA
j_gene: TRBJ2-5
CDR3aa: CASSALGHAQETQYF
CDR3nt: TGTGCCAGCAGCGCATTAGGACACGCACAAGAGACCCAGTACTTC

v_gene: TRBV19
abundance: NA
d_gene: TRBD2
j_gene: TRBJ2-5
CDR3aa: CASSTGLGKQETQYF
CDR3nt: TGTGCCAGTAGTACGGGACTAGGAAAGCAAGAGACCCAGTACTTC

v_gene: TRBV6-2/TRBV6-3
abundance: NA
d_gene: TRBD2
j_gene: TRBJ2-1
CDR3aa: CASSIAGGPGQNEQFF
CDR3nt: TGTGCCAGCAGTATCGCGGGGGGGCCGGGTCAGAATGAGCAGTTCTTC

v_gene: TRBV4-1
abundance: once
d_gene: NA
j_gene: TRBJ2-3
CDR3aa: CASSARASMGGPADTQYF
CDR3nt: TGCGCCAGCAGCGCCCGTGCCTCGATGGGGGGGCCTGCAGATACGCAGTATTTT

v_gene: TRBV30
abundance: NA
d_gene: NA
j_gene: TRBJ1-1
CDR3aa: CAWSPTAYEAFF
CDR3nt: TGTGCCTGGAGTCCAACCGCGTACGAAGCTTTCTTT

v_gene: TRBV11-2
abundance: NA
d_gene: TRBD2
j_gene: TRBJ2-3
CDR3aa: CASSSRAGGASRPDTQYF
CDR3nt: TGTGCCAGCAGTTCCCGGGCGGGGGGGGCGTCGCGCCCAGATACGCAGTATTTT

v_gene: TRBV10-3
abundance: once
d_gene: TRBD2
j_gene: TRBJ2-2
CDR3aa: CAISDSGGAGELFF
CDR3nt: TGTGCCATCAGTGACTCGGGGGGGGCCGGGGAGCTGTTTTTT

v_gene: TRBV30
abundance: NA
d_gene: NA
j_gene: TRBJ1-1
CDR3aa: CAWDRETEAFF
CDR3nt: TGTGCCTGGGACAGAGAAACTGAAGCTTTCTTT

v_gene: TRBV5-4
abundance: NA
d_gene: NA
j_gene: TRBJ2-7
CDR3aa: CASSFSATYEQYF
CDR3nt: TGTGCCAGCAGCTTCTCAGCGACCTACGAGCAGTACTTC

v_gene: TRBV3-1/TRBV3-2
abundance: NA
d_gene: NA
j_gene: TRBJ2-4
CDR3aa: CASRPGGSKNIQYF
CDR3nt: TGTGCCAGCAGACCCGGGGGTTCCAAAAACATTCAGTACTTC

v_gene: TRBV5-8
abundance: NA
d_gene: TRBD2
j_gene: TRBJ2-3
CDR3aa: CASSFGAGADTQYF
CDR3nt: TGTGCCAGCAGCTTTGGGGCGGGGGCAGATACGCAGTATTTT

v_gene: TRBV29-1
abundance: NA
d_gene: NA
j_gene: TRBJ2-2
CDR3aa: CSVGGGVTGELFF
CDR3nt: TGCAGCGTTGGCGGGGGCGTCACCGGGGAGCTGTTTTTT

v_gene: TRBV6-1
abundance: NA
d_gene: NA
j_gene: TRBJ1-2
CDR3aa: CASSEVAGSANYGYTF
CDR3nt: TGTGCCAGCAGTGAAGTGGCGGGTTCAGCTAACTATGGCTACACCTTC

v_gene: TRBV5-1
abundance: few
d_gene: TRBD2
j_gene: TRBJ2-4
CDR3aa: CASSAGLAGENIQYF
CDR3nt: TGCGCCAGCAGCGCGGGACTAGCGGGGGAAAACATTCAGTACTTC

v_gene: TRBV5-1
abundance: NA
d_gene: TRBD2
j_gene: TRBJ2-3
CDR3aa: CASSLVTSGPEDTQYF
CDR3nt: TGCGCCAGCAGCTTGGTGACTAGCGGACCAGAGGATACGCAGTATTTT

v_gene: TRBV7-2
abundance: once
d_gene: TRBD1
j_gene: TRBJ2-7
CDR3aa: CASSLRTGYEQYF
CDR3nt: TGTGCCAGCAGCTTAAGGACAGGCTACGAGCAGTACTTC

v_gene: TRBV11-2
abundance: NA
d_gene: TRBD1
j_gene: TRBJ1-2
CDR3aa: CASSSIRLRDRGRNYGYTF
CDR3nt: TGTGCCAGCAGCTCGATAAGGCTTCGGGACAGAGGGCGTAACTATGGCTACACCTTC

v_gene: TRBV5-1
abundance: once
d_gene: TRBD1
j_gene: TRBJ2-3
CDR3aa: CASSNGQGGDTQYF
CDR3nt: TGCGCCAGCAGCAACGGACAGGGCGGAGATACGCAGTATTTT

v_gene: TRBV20-1
abundance: NA
d_gene: NA
j_gene: TRBJ2-5
CDR3aa: CSASLGARETQYF
CDR3nt: TGCAGTGCTAGTTTGGGGGCACGAGAGACCCAGTACTTC

v_gene: TRBV9
abundance: many
d_gene: TRBD2
j_gene: TRBJ2-2
CDR3aa: CASSVQLAGGTGELFF
CDR3nt: TGTGCCAGCAGCGTACAATTAGCGGGGGGCACCGGGGAGCTGTTTTTT

v_gene: TRBV11-2
abundance: NA
d_gene: NA
j_gene: TRBJ2-3
CDR3aa: CASSLWTVTDTQYF
CDR3nt: TGTGCCAGCAGCTTATGGACAGTCACAGATACGCAGTATTTT

v_gene: TRBV12-3/TRBV12-4
abundance: NA
d_gene: NA
j_gene: TRBJ1-3
CDR3aa: CASSLIRNTIYF
CDR3nt: TGTGCCAGCAGTTTAATCAGAAACACCATATATTTT

v_gene: TRBV29-1
abundance: NA
d_gene: TRBD1
j_gene: TRBJ2-3
CDR3aa: CSVNPIGQGGTDTQYF
CDR3nt: TGCAGCGTCAACCCGATCGGACAGGGGGGCACAGATACGCAGTATTTT

v_gene: TRBV4-1
abundance: NA
d_gene: TRBD1
j_gene: TRBJ2-3
CDR3aa: CASRGQGEPDTQYF
CDR3nt: TGCGCCAGCAGGGGACAGGGGGAGCCAGATACGCAGTATTTT

v_gene: TRBV5-1
abundance: NA
d_gene: NA
j_gene: TRBJ2-7
CDR3aa: CASSYWRDRSSYEQYF
CDR3nt: TGCGCCAGCAGCTACTGGCGGGACAGATCTTCCTACGAGCAGTACTTC

v_gene: TRBV10-1
abundance: NA
d_gene: TRBD1
j_gene: TRBJ1-4
CDR3aa: CASSESTGTEKSFNEKLFF
CDR3nt: TGCGCCAGCAGTGAGTCAACCGGGACAGAAAAGTCCTTTAATGAAAAACTGTTTTTT

v_gene: TRBV28
abundance: NA
d_gene: NA
j_gene: TRBJ2-7
CDR3aa: CASRRQSHYEQYF
CDR3nt: TGTGCCAGCAGGAGACAGTCCCACTACGAGCAGTACTTC

v_gene: TRBV30
abundance: NA
d_gene: NA
j_gene: TRBJ2-7
CDR3aa: CAWTTPGQGYEQYF
CDR3nt: TGTGCCTGGACTACCCCCGGGCAGGGCTACGAGCAGTACTTC

v_gene: TRBV7-8
abundance: NA
d_gene: TRBD1
j_gene: TRBJ1-1
CDR3aa: CASSLWDSPNTEAFF
CDR3nt: TGTGCCAGCAGCTTATGGGACAGCCCTAACACTGAAGCTTTCTTT

v_gene: TRBV5-6
abundance: NA
d_gene: NA
j_gene: TRBJ1-2
CDR3aa: CASSLVAAGYTF
CDR3nt: TGTGCCAGCAGCTTGGTGGCTGCAGGCTACACCTTC

v_gene: TRBV14
abundance: NA
d_gene: NA
j_gene: TRBJ1-4
CDR3aa: CASRLGATNEKLFF
CDR3nt: TGTGCCAGCAGGCTAGGAGCAACTAATGAAAAACTGTTTTTT

v_gene: TRBV18
abundance: few
d_gene: NA
j_gene: TRBJ2-1
CDR3aa: CASSPPVPGYNEQFF
CDR3nt: TGTGCCAGCTCACCGCCTGTCCCCGGCTACAATGAGCAGTTCTTC

v_gene: TRBV7-9
abundance: NA
d_gene: NA
j_gene: TRBJ1-6
CDR3aa: CASSRTTVNSPLHF
CDR3nt: TGTGCCAGCAGCCGCACCACAGTCAATTCACCCCTCCACTTT

v_gene: TRBV10-2
abundance: NA
d_gene: NA
j_gene: TRBJ1-2
CDR3aa: CASSEKGVYGYTF
CDR3nt: TGCGCCAGCAGTGAGAAGGGAGTCTATGGCTACACCTTC

v_gene: TRBV6-1
abundance: few
d_gene: NA
j_gene: TRBJ2-1
CDR3aa: CASSESGFDEQFF
CDR3nt: TGTGCCAGCAGTGAATCAGGGTTCGATGAGCAGTTCTTC

v_gene: TRBV3-1/TRBV3-2
abundance: NA
d_gene: TRBD2
j_gene: TRBJ2-7
CDR3aa: CASSPATSGAYEQYF
CDR3nt: TGTGCCAGCAGCCCGGCGACTAGCGGGGCCTACGAGCAGTACTTC

v_gene: TRBV12-3/TRBV12-4
abundance: NA
d_gene: NA
j_gene: TRBJ2-5
CDR3aa: CASSGQFQETQYF
CDR3nt: TGTGCCAGCAGCGGACAGTTCCAAGAGACCCAGTACTTC